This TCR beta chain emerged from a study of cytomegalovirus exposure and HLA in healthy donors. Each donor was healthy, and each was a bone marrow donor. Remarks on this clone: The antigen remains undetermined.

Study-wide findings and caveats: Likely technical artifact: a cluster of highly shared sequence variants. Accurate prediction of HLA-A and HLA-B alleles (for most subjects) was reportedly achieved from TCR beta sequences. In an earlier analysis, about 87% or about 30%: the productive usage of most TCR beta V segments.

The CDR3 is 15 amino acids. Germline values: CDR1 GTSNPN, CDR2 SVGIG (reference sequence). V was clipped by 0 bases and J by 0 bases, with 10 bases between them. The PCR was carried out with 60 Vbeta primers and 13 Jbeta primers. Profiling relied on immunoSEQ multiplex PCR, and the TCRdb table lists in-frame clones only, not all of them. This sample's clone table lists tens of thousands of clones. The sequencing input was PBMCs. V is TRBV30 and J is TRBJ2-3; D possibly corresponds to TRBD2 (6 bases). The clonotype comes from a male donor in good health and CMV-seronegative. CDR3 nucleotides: TGTGCCTGGAGTGTTAGCGGCTATAGCACAGATACGCAGTATTTT. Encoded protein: CAWSVSGYSTDTQYF.